This T cell receptor beta chain was recorded in a study of T cell responses to AZD1222 COVID-19 vaccine. CDR3 length: 16 amino acids. V dropped 1 base and J dropped 0 bases, with 10 bases sitting between them. The germline V gene encodes CDR1 MGHDK and CDR2 SYGVNS. Study-wide results and limits: There were repertoire samples only from the period after the peak T cell response.

TCRdb keeps only in-frame clones here, not all; method: immunoSEQ multiplex PCR. The sample has roughly 140,000 clones, 90% to 95% seen once. Of note for this clone: Its antigen remains unknown.

The sequences come from peripheral blood, collected 28 days after the second AZD1222 dose. This clonotype was sampled from an adult who received the AZD1222 COVID-19 vaccine. J is TRBJ1-3 and V is TRBV25-1; D uncertain. The CDR3 spells CASSEFRQYSGNTIYF. CDR3 coding DNA: TGTGCCAGCAGTGAATTTCGGCAGTACTCTGGAAACACCATATATTTT.